This record looks at one T cell receptor beta chain sequence and its context. Its matching antigen is unknown. This record comes from a study of shared clonotypes between healthy human individuals. Study as a whole: Each donor contributed plates that comprised three CD4 naive, three CD4 memory, two CD8 naive and one CD8 memory.

The table came from immunoSEQ multiplex PCR; TCRdb's copy has only in-frame clones and leaves some out. The table includes about 2.2 million clones, roughly 95% detected once. Findings of the study overall: Naive subsets generally exceeded memory subsets in estimated richness.

It was CD45RO-negative cells, positively selected for CCR7, that made up naive CD8 cells, with terminally differentiated effector memory CD45RA+ cells excluded. This clonotype originated in a young man in good health. Some clones in this sample may be carry-over from other donors' samples. Sequencing was carried out using naive CD8+ T cells from PBMCs.

In DNA form, the CDR3 reads TGTGCTAGTGGTTTTTCCTTAAGGGACAGGGGCTCCAATGAGCAGTTCTTC. Its translation: CASGFSLRDRGSNEQFF. The chain recombines TRBV12-5 with TRBJ2-1; 10 bases are shared with TRBD1. CDR3 length equals 17 residues. Germline V gene data show CDR1 as LGHNT and CDR2 as FRNRAP. With 3 bases clipped from V and 6 bases from J, the junction kept 11 bases outside the gene matches.